Reported below is one T cell receptor (beta chain). The target antigen is unknown. The data derive from a study of vaccination effects on CD4 cells after COVID-19. On the study more broadly: Either the BNT162b2 or mRNA-1273 vaccine was given to participants in two doses.

CDR3 length equals 13 residues. Trimming cost V 4 bases and J 15 bases, with 19 bases left between them. Looked up from germline, CDR1 is LGHDT and CDR2 is YNNKEL (reference sequence). The protocol was immunoSEQ multiplex PCR, while the TCRdb copy is restricted to in-frame clones and leaves out a portion. The sample holds tens of thousands of clones, about 65% seen once. The culture ran for approximately 11 days before CD4+ T cells were isolated. Study observations and caveats: By a late point after vaccination, infection- and vaccine-induced clones had shrunk markedly through clonal contraction.

Sequencing was performed on CD4+ T cells from PBMCs cultured without peptide, taken before COVID-19 vaccination. This clonotype was obtained from a human donor who received a COVID-19 vaccine. The J gene is TRBJ1-5, the V gene TRBV3-1 (or the pseudogene TRBV3-2); a weak D match, TRBD1 (5 bases). Here the CDR3 reads CASSPSTGRRLHF. Written as DNA, the CDR3 is TGTGCCAGCAGCCCGTCCACGGGACGGAGGTTGCATTTT.